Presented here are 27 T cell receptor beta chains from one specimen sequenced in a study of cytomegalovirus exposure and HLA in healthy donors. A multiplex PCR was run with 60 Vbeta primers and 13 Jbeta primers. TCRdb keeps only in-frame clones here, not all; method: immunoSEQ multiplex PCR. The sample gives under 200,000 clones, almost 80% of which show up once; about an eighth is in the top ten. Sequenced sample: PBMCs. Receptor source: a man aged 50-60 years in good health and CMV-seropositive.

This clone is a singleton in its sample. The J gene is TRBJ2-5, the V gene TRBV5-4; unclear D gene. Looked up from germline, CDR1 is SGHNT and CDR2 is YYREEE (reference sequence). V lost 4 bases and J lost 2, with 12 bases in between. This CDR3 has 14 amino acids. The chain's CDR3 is CASSNTALQETQYF. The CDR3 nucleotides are TGTGCCAGCAGCAATACAGCCCTTCAAGAGACCCAGTACTTC. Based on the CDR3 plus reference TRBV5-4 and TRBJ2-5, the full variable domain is ETGVTQSPTHLIKTRGQQVTLRCSSQSGHNTVSWYQQALGQGPQFIFQYYREEENGRGNFPPRFSGLQFPNYSSELNVNALELDDSALYLCASSNTALQETQYFGPGTRLLVL.

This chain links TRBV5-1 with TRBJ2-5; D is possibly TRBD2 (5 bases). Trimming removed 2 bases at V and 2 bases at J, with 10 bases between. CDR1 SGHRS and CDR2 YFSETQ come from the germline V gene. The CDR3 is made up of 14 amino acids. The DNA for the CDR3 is TGCGCCAGCAGCTTAGAGCTAGCTCAAGAGACCCAGTACTTC. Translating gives CASSLELAQETQYF.

In DNA form, the CDR3 reads TGCAGCGTTGAAGATTATCGGAGGGGACAGGGGCTTAATGAAAAACTGTTTTTT. It specifies CSVEDYRRGQGLNEKLFF. The V gene is TRBV29-1, the J gene TRBJ1-4; 10 nucleotides align to TRBD1. Germline V gene sequence: CDR1 SQVTM, CDR2 ANQGSEA. Losses at the gene ends were 0 bases for V and 4 bases for J; bases not matched to a gene: 11. The CDR3 contains 18 residues.

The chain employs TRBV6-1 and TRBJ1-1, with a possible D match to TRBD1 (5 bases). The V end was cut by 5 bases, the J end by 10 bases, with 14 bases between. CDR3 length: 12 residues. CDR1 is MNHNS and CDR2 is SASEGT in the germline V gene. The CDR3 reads CASSFEGLTAFF. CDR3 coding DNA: TGTGCCAGCAGTTTCGAGGGACTTACAGCTTTCTTT.

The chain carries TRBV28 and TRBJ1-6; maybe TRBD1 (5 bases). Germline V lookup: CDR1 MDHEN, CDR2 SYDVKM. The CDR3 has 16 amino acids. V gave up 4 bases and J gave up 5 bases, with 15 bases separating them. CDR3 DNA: TGTGCCAGCAGTTCCCAGGGCGGGGGGGATAATTCACCCCTCCACTTT. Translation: CASSSQGGGDNSPLHF.

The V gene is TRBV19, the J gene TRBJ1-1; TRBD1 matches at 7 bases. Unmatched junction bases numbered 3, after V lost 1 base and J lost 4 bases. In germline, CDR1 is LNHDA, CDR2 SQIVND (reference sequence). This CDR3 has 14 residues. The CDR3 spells CASSIGAGGTEAFF. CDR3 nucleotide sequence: TGTGCCAGTAGTATAGGGGCAGGGGGCACTGAAGCTTTCTTT. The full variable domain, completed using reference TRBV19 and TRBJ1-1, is DGGITQSPKYLFRKEGQNVTLSCEQNLNHDAMYWYRQDPGQGLRLIYYSQIVNDFQKGDIAEGYSVSREKKESFPLTVTSAQKNPTAFYLCASSIGAGGTEAFFGQGTRLTVV.

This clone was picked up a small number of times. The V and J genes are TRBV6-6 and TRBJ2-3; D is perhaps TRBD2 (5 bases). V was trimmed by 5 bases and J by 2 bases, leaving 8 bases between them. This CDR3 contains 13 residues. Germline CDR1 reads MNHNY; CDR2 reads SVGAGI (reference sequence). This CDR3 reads CASSHRDTDTQYF. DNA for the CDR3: TGTGCCAGCAGTCACCGGGACACAGATACGCAGTATTTT.

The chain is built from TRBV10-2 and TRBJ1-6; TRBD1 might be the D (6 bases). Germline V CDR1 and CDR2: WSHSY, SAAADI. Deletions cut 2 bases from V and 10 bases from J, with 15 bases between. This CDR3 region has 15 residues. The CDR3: CASSEAGRGRSPLHF. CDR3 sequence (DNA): TGCGCCAGCAGTGAGGCCGGCAGGGGCAGGTCACCCCTCCACTTT.

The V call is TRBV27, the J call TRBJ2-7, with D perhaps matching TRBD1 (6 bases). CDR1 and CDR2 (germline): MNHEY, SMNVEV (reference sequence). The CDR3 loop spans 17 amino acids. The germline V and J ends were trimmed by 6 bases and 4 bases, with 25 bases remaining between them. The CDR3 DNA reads TGTGCCAGCAGCCCACTTAAGCGAACAGGGATCATTTACGAGCAGTACTTC. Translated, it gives CASSPLKRTGIIYEQYF.

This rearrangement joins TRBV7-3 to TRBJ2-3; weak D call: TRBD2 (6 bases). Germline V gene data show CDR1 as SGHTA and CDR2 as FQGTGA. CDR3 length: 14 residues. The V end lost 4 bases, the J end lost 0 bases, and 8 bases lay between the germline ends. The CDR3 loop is CASSSGTSTDTQYF. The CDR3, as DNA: TGTGCCAGCAGCTCGGGGACTAGCACAGATACGCAGTATTTT.

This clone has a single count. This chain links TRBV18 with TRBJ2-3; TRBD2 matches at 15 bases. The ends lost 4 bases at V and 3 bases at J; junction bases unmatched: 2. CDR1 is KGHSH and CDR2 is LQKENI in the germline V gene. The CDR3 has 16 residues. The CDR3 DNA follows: TGTGCCAGCTCACGGACTAGCGGGGGGGAAACAGATACGCAGTATTTT. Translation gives CASSRTSGGETDTQYF.

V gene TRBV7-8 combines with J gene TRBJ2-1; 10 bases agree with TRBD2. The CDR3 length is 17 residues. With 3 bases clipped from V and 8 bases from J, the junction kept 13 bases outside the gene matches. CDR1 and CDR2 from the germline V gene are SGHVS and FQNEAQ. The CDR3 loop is CASSFPPPAGGHHEQFF. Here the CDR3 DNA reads TGTGCCAGCAGCTTTCCCCCTCCAGCGGGGGGGCACCATGAGCAGTTCTTC.

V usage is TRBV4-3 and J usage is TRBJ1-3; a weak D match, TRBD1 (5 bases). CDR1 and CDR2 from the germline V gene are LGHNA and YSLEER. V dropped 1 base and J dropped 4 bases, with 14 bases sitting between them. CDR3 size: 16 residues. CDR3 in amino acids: CASSQAARGSGNTIYF. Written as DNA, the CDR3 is TGCGCCAGCAGCCAAGCGGCTAGGGGATCCGGAAACACCATATATTTT.

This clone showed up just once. The CDR3 sequence is CASSPLGGSSENSPLHF. CDR3 DNA sequence: TGCGCCAGCAGCCCTTTGGGGGGATCCTCAGAAAATTCACCCCTCCACTTT. This chain connects TRBV5-1 to TRBJ1-6; D might be TRBD1 (5 bases). This CDR3 has 17 residues. Looked up from germline, CDR1 is SGHRS and CDR2 is YFSETQ. Trimming took off 4 bases at V and 7 bases at J, with 21 bases between the two ends.

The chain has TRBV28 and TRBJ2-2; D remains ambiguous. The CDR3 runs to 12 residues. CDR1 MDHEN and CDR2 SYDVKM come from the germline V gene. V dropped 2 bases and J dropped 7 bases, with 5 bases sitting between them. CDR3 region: CASSLLSGELFF. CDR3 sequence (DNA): TGTGCCAGCAGTTTACTGAGCGGGGAGCTGTTTTTT.

The CDR3 reads CASSPLSLAAYQETQYF. CDR3 nucleotides: TGTGCCAGCAGCCCCTTATCCCTAGCGGCGTACCAAGAGACCCAGTACTTC. The chain carries TRBV4-2 and TRBJ2-5; 7 nucleotides line up with TRBD2. Trimming took 4 bases from V and 0 from J; bases not matched to a gene: 11. CDR3 length: 17 residues. Per the germline V gene, CDR1 is LGHNA and CDR2 is YNFKEQ.

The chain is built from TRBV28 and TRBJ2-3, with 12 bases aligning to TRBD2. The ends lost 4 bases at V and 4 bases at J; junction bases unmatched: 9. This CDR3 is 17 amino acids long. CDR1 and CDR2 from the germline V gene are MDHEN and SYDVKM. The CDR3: CASSSMLAGGHPDTQYF. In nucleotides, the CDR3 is TGTGCCAGCAGTTCAATGCTAGCGGGGGGGCATCCAGATACGCAGTATTTT.

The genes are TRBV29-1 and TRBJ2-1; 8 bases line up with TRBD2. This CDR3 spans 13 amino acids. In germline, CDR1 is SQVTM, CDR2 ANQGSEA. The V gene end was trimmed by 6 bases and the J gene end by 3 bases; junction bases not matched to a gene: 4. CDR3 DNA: TGCAGCGTCGCCGGGGGGGTCTACAATGAGCAGTTCTTC. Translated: CSVAGGVYNEQFF.

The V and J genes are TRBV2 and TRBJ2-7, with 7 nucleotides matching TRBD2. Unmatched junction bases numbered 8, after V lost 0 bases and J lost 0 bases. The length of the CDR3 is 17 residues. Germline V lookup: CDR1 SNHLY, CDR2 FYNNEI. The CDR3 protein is CASSEAPRTRSSYEQYF. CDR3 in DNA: TGTGCCAGCAGTGAAGCTCCTCGGACTAGGAGCTCCTACGAGCAGTACTTC.

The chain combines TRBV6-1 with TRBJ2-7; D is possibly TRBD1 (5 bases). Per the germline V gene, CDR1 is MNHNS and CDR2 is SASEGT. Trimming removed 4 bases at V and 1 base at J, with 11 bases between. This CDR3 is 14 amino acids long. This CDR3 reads CASSAVRASYEQYF. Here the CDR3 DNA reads TGTGCCAGCAGTGCGGTCAGGGCATCCTACGAGCAGTACTTC.

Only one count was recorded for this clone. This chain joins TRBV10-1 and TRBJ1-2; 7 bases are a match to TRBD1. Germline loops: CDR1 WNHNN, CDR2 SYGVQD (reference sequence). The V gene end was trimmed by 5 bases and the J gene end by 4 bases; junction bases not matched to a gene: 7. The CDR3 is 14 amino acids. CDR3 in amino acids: CASSPDRASYGYTF. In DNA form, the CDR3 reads TGCGCCAGCAGTCCCGACAGGGCCTCCTATGGCTACACCTTC.

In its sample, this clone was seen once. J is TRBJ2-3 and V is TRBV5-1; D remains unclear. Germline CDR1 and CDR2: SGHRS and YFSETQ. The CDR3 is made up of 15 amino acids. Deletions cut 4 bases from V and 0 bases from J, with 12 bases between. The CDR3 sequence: CASSPRQASTDTQYF. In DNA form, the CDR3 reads TGCGCCAGCAGCCCCAGGCAGGCGAGCACAGATACGCAGTATTTT.

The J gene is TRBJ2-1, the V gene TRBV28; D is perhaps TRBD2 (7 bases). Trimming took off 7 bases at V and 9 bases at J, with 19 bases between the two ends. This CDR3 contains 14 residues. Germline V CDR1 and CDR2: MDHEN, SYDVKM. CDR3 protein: CASTSSGGASEQFF. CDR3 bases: TGTGCCAGCACCTCGTCTGGGGGGGCAAGTGAGCAGTTCTTC.

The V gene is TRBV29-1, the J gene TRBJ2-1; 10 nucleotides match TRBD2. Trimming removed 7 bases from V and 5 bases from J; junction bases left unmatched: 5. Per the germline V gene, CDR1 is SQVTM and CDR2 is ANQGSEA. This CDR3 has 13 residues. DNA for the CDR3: TGCAGCGGCAAGAGCGGGGGGGACAATGAGCAGTTCTTC. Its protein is CSGKSGGDNEQFF.

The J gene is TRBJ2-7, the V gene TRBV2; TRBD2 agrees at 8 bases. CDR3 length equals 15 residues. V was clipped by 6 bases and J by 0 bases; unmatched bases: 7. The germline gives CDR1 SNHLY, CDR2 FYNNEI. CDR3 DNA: TGTGCCAGCAGGGAACTAGCGGCCAGCTCCTACGAGCAGTACGTC. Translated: CASRELAASSYEQYV.

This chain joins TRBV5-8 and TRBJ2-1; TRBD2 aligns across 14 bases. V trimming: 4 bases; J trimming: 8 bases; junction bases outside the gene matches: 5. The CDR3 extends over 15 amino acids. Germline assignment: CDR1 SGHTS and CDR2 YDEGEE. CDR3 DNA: TGTGCCAGCAGCGTGGGACTAGCGGGGGTACATGAGCAGTTCTTC. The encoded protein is CASSVGLAGVHEQFF.

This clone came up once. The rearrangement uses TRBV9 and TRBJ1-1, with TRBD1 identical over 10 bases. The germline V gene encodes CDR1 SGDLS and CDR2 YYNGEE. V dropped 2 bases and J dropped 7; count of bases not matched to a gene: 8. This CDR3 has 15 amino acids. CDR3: CASSVVGTGVGEAFF. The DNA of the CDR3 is TGTGCCAGCAGCGTGGTCGGGACAGGGGTTGGTGAAGCTTTCTTT.